This T cell receptor (beta chain) was recorded in a study of CD8 T cells in ankylosing spondylitis. Findings and caveats of the study: Seven or eight highly homologous variants made up a TCR beta motif, and this motif appeared characteristic of ankylosing spondylitis blood.

In regard to this clonotype: Its antigen is not identified.

Each CDR3 protein is one row after TCRdb ran MiXCR on the 5' RACE reads. The sample lists approximately 540,000 distinct CDR3 sequences, about 13% occurring once. The germline V and J ends were trimmed by 5 bases and 5 bases, with 15 bases remaining between them. The CDR3 covers 15 residues. The germline gives CDR1 MNHEY, CDR2 SMNVEV (reference sequence). The rearrangement uses TRBV27 and TRBJ1-4; possibly TRBD1 for D (5 bases). This TCR derives from a male donor with ankylosing spondylitis. The sequenced sample was blood, either unsorted or a sorted T cell fraction (not recorded which). The CDR3 spells CASSGYDSPNEKLFF. CDR3 nucleotides: TGTGCCAGCAGTGGGTATGACAGTCCGAATGAAAAACTGTTTTTT. Full variable domain (rest looked up from reference TRBV27 and TRBJ1-4): EAQVTQNPRYLITVTGKKLTVTCSQNMNHEYMSWYRQDPGLGLRQIYYSMNVEVTDKGDVPEGYKVSRKEKRNFPLILESPSPNQTSLYFCASSGYDSPNEKLFFGSGTQLSVL.